Shown below are 32 T cell receptor beta chains from a single sample sequenced in a study of metastatic and nonmetastatic thyroid tumors. Patients were all untreated before their thyroid surgery. With MiXCR, TCRdb called clones anew from the PCR reads. The sample lists about 28,000 clones, 3.5% to 4% seen once, with about 3.2% in the top ten. Sequencing used blood. The receptors originated from a male donor with papillary thyroid cancer or a benign thyroid nodule (not recorded which). Some clones in this sample may be carry-over from other donors' samples.

With regard to this clone: Other DNA sequences within the sample encode an identical CDR3. The chain's CDR3 is CASVRTVISYEQYF. In DNA, the CDR3 is TGTGCCAGCGTCCGTACGGTGATCTCCTACGAGCAGTACTTC. V gene TRBV2 combines with J gene TRBJ2-7; D gene unclear. Trimming stripped 8 bases from V and 0 bases from J, with 14 bases between. In germline, CDR1 is SNHLY, CDR2 FYNNEI. The CDR3 loop spans 14 amino acids.

This clone was counted at least ten times. Distinct nucleotide sequences in the sample also encode this CDR3. The chain employs TRBV6-2 or TRBV6-3 and TRBJ2-5, with D perhaps matching TRBD1 (6 bases). The germline gives CDR1 MNHEY, CDR2 SVGEGT. Trimming left V 5 bases short and J 5 bases short, with 9 bases between. The length of the CDR3 is 12 residues. As DNA, the CDR3 is TGTGCCAGCAGTCCAGGGGAGGAGACCCAGTACTTC. Its protein product is CASSPGEETQYF.

The CDR3 coding sequence is TGCAGCGTTCGTGCAGGGGGCAATGAGCAGTTCTTC. The encoded protein is CSVRAGGNEQFF. The chain carries TRBV29-1 and TRBJ2-1; 7 bases are shared with TRBD1. The CDR3 spans 12 residues. Germline lookup yields CDR1 SQVTM and CDR2 ANQGSEA. V trimming: 5 bases; J trimming: 6 bases; junction bases outside the gene matches: 4.

The genes are TRBV6-5 and TRBJ2-2, with 9 bases fitting TRBD2. The germline V gene has CDR1 MNHEY and CDR2 SVGAGI. The length of the CDR3 is 16 residues. J was trimmed by 5 bases and V by 1 base; bases with no gene match: 5. CDR3: CASSYWREGPTGELFF. The CDR3 nucleotides are TGTGCCAGCAGTTACTGGCGGGAGGGCCCGACCGGGGAGCTGTTTTTT.

This clone has only a few counts. This chain links TRBV12-3 or TRBV12-4 with TRBJ1-1; D might be TRBD1 (5 bases). The CDR3 totals 14 residues. V was trimmed by 3 bases and J by 3 bases, leaving 11 bases between them. CDR3 residues: CASSFYRGYTEAFF. The CDR3 DNA sequence: TGTGCCAGCAGTTTTTATCGGGGGTACACTGAAGCTTTCTTT.

This clone was seen at least ten times. The chain recombines TRBV3-1 with TRBJ1-1; D uncertain. Per germline, CDR1 LGHDT and CDR2 YNNKEL (reference sequence). The germline V and J ends were trimmed by 4 bases and 1 base, with 7 bases remaining between them. CDR3 length equals 13 residues. The DNA of the CDR3 is TGTGCCAGCAGCCCTCGGGAGAACACTGAAGCTTTCTTT. Protein sequence: CASSPRENTEAFF.

This clone was counted at least ten times. The chain has TRBV20-1 and TRBJ1-6; maybe TRBD1 (5 bases). The germline CDR1 and CDR2 sequences are DFQATT and SNEGSKA (reference sequence). The CDR3 extends over 12 amino acids. V was trimmed by 3 bases and J by 14 bases, leaving 14 bases between them. CDR3 region: CSASIQGRALHF. The CDR3 DNA reads TGCAGTGCTAGTATCCAGGGTAGGGCCCTCCACTTT.

This clone is termed medium-sized. V gene TRBV27 combines with J gene TRBJ2-7; TRBD1 or TRBD2 may be the D gene (6 bases each). Germline V gene data show CDR1 as MNHEY and CDR2 as SMNVEV (reference sequence). The CDR3 has 15 amino acids. V lost 2 bases, J lost 4 bases, and 15 bases lay in between. The CDR3 DNA sequence: TGTGCCAGCAGTTTAATTGTGGGGGCGGGATACGAGCAGTACTTC. Translating gives CASSLIVGAGYEQYF.

This chain links TRBV6-4 with TRBJ2-7, with 8 bases aligning to TRBD2. V dropped 5 bases and J dropped 4; count of bases not matched to a gene: 10. Germline assignment: CDR1 MRHNA and CDR2 SNTAGT. The CDR3 totals 15 residues. The CDR3 reads CASSPTSGGMYEQYV. The DNA for the CDR3 is TGTGCCAGCAGTCCCACCAGCGGGGGTATGTACGAGCAGTACGTC.

This clone rates as medium-sized. The V gene is TRBV6-1, the J gene TRBJ2-7, with 7 bases fitting TRBD1. This CDR3 is 14 amino acids long. Germline-derived CDR1 and CDR2 are MNHNS and SASEGT. V lost 6 bases to trimming and J lost 6 bases; unmatched junction nucleotides: 11. CDR3 amino acids: CASSVGTEVGEQYF. The CDR3 region has the DNA TGTGCCAGCAGCGTTGGGACAGAAGTTGGCGAGCAGTACTTC.

This clone ranks as medium-sized (0.01 to 0.1%). This sequence joins TRBV6-1 and TRBJ1-5, with D maybe TRBD1 (6 bases). V lost 0 bases, J lost 1 base, and 13 bases lay in between. The length of the CDR3 is 17 residues. The germline V gene encodes CDR1 MNHNS and CDR2 SASEGT. The CDR3 sequence is CASSEALRGASNQPQHF. CDR3 in DNA: TGTGCCAGCAGTGAAGCGCTTCGGGGGGCAAGCAATCAGCCCCAGCATTTT.

This clone appeared many times. The chain couples TRBV20-1 to TRBJ2-1; tentatively, D is TRBD2 (5 bases). The CDR3 length is 15 residues. Deletions cut 2 bases from V and 3 bases from J, with 14 bases between. Germline values: CDR1 DFQATT, CDR2 SNEGSKA (reference sequence). The CDR3 sequence: CSARNPWTVYNEQFF. The CDR3 DNA sequence: TGCAGTGCTAGAAATCCTTGGACTGTCTACAATGAGCAGTTCTTC.

This clone was picked up a small number of times. The chain recombines TRBV7-9 with TRBJ2-1; D not certain. This CDR3 contains 12 residues. Germline lookup yields CDR1 SEHNR and CDR2 FQNEAQ (reference sequence). V was clipped by 2 bases and J by 7 bases, with 6 bases between them. The CDR3 region is CASSLCVNEQFF. The DNA for the CDR3 is TGTGCCAGCAGCTTATGCGTGAATGAGCAGTTCTTC.

This clone was seen repeatedly, ten times or more. The chain recombines TRBV20-1 with TRBJ1-4; D is uncertain. Germline V CDR1 and CDR2: DFQATT, SNEGSKA (reference sequence). The CDR3 extends over 14 amino acids. V lost 1 base and J 10 bases, leaving 16 bases between the germline ends. CDR3 sequence reads: CSARARTLERKLFF. The CDR3 coding sequence is TGCAGTGCTAGAGCACGGACCCTCGAGCGAAAACTGTTTTTT.

This chain uses TRBV13 with TRBJ2-2, with D perhaps TRBD1 (5 bases). Trimming shortened V by 8 bases and J by 2 bases, and 15 bases separated the two germline ends. CDR3 length: 15 amino acids. The germline gives CDR1 PRHDT, CDR2 FYEKMQ (reference sequence). The CDR3 DNA reads TGTGCCAGCCGCAACATTGGGGCCAACACCGGGGAGCTGTTTTTT. Translated: CASRNIGANTGELFF.

In its sample, this clone is medium-sized (0.01 to 0.1%). The gene calls are TRBV6-1 and TRBJ1-2, with D possibly matching TRBD1 (6 bases). CDR3 length equals 11 residues. Germline values: CDR1 MNHNS, CDR2 SASEGT. V was clipped by 6 bases and J by 8 bases, with 10 bases between them. The CDR3 protein is CASSQGRGYTF. For the CDR3, the DNA is TGTGCCAGCAGCCAGGGGAGGGGCTACACCTTC.

There are a few counts of this clone. The chain links TRBV28 to TRBJ2-1, with D hard to call. The CDR3 sequence is 12 residues long. The V end lost 6 bases, the J end lost 8 bases, and 11 bases lay between the germline ends. CDR1 and CDR2 (germline): MDHEN, SYDVKM. CDR3 protein: CASSYSGYEQFF. CDR3 bases: TGTGCCAGCAGCTATAGTGGGTATGAGCAGTTCTTC.

This clone occurred a few times. This chain connects TRBV6-1 to TRBJ2-3; the D gene is possibly TRBD2 (5 bases). V was cut by 4 bases and J by 6 bases, with 8 bases left in between. The CDR3 is 12 amino acids. Germline CDR1 is MNHNS and CDR2 is SASEGT. CDR3 region: CASSARGDTQYF. The CDR3 nucleotides read TGTGCCAGCAGTGCCAGAGGGGATACGCAGTATTTT.

This clone is medium-sized (0.01 to 0.1%) by share. This chain joins TRBV20-1 and TRBJ2-7; 10 bases align to TRBD2. V trimming: 3 bases; J trimming: 6 bases; junction bases outside the gene matches: 8. The CDR3 runs to 14 residues. CDR1 is DFQATT and CDR2 is SNEGSKA in the germline V gene (reference sequence). Here the CDR3 DNA reads TGCAGTGCTAGCGGGGGACTAGCGAATATCGAGCAGTACTTC. This gives the protein CSASGGLANIEQYF.

This clone was picked up a small number of times. The chain joins TRBV6-1 to TRBJ2-7, with a possible D match to TRBD2 (5 bases). Trimming stripped 5 bases from V and 1 base from J, with 21 bases between. Germline CDR1 is MNHNS and CDR2 is SASEGT. CDR3 length: 17 residues. CDR3: CASSSGSGVPKSYEQYF. CDR3 DNA sequence: TGTGCCAGCAGTTCTGGATCCGGGGTACCCAAATCCTACGAGCAGTACTTC.

This clone came up many times. J is TRBJ2-2 and V is TRBV7-3, with D possibly matching TRBD2 (6 bases). This CDR3 comprises 16 residues. From germline, CDR1 is SGHTA and CDR2 FQGTGA. Trimming removed 5 bases at V and 8 bases at J, with 21 bases between. For the CDR3, the DNA is TGTGCCAGCAGCACGATCGGGACTCCTTTAACAGGGGAGCTGTTTTTT. Translation: CASSTIGTPLTGELFF.

This clone was picked up a small number of times. CDR3 protein: CASTPVGGNPYEQYF. The CDR3, as DNA: TGCGCCAGCACCCCAGTGGGAGGGAATCCCTACGAGCAGTACTTC. This sequence joins TRBV5-1 and TRBJ2-7; 7 nucleotides match TRBD2. Germline CDR1 and CDR2: SGHRS and YFSETQ. This CDR3 spans 15 amino acids. The V and J ends lost 6 bases and 2 bases, in that order; junction bases with no gene match: 11.

The sample holds many counts of this clone. The sample contains more than one DNA sequence encoding this CDR3. This chain joins TRBV6-1 and TRBJ2-2; TRBD1 is a possible D gene (5 bases). The germline V and J ends were trimmed by 6 bases and 1 base, with 15 bases remaining between them. CDR1 and CDR2 from the germline V gene are MNHNS and SASEGT. The CDR3 is 16 residues long. CDR3 coding DNA: TGTGCCAGCAGATTCGACAGCCTGGGGAACACCGGGGAGCTGTTTTTT. Its protein product is CASRFDSLGNTGELFF.

This clone was seen only a few times. This chain connects TRBV28 to TRBJ2-1; TRBD2 aligns across 11 bases. The length of the CDR3 is 16 residues. V was pared by 9 bases and J by 3 bases, with 10 bases of the junction left unmatched. Germline V gene lookup returns CDR1 MDHEN and CDR2 SYDVKM. The CDR3 DNA sequence: TGTGCCAGTCTCTCTAGCGGGAGGCCGCACTACAATGAGCAGTTCTTC. Amino acids: CASLSSGRPHYNEQFF.

This clone has a handful of counts. The limits of the CDR3 on the DNA are not certain, so only TCRdb's listed CDR3 is given. This CDR3 is CASSFYICSATSGSWHEQFF. The J gene is TRBJ2-1, the V gene TRBV5-1; TRBD2 was called by the table and not checked on the DNA. The CDR3 numbers 20 amino acids, ends counted. Germline V gene lookup returns CDR1 SGHRS and CDR2 YFSETQ.

This clone was observed many times. CDR3 sequence reads: CASSMGDSSGNTIYF. The CDR3 nucleotides are TGTGCCAGTAGTATGGGGGACAGCTCTGGAAACACCATATATTTT. The gene calls are TRBV19 and TRBJ1-3; 7 bases agree with TRBD1. Germline CDR1 is LNHDA and CDR2 is SQIVND (reference sequence). With 3 bases clipped from V and 0 bases from J, the junction kept 2 bases outside the gene matches. The CDR3 sequence is 15 residues long.

The V and J genes are TRBV6-2 or TRBV6-3 and TRBJ2-2, with TRBD1 matching 7 bases. V was clipped by 6 bases and J by 8 bases; unmatched bases: 12. The CDR3 sequence is 15 residues long. The germline CDR1 and CDR2 sequences are MNHEY and SVGEGT. The CDR3 region has the DNA TGTGCCAGCAGGATAGGGGGCGCTGAAACTGGGGAGCTGTTTTTT. Translating it yields CASRIGGAETGELFF.

The V call is TRBV6-5, the J call TRBJ2-2; D possibly corresponds to TRBD2 (5 bases). Trimming cost V 2 bases and J 4 bases, with 20 bases left between them. Germline V lookup: CDR1 MNHEY, CDR2 SVGAGI. The CDR3 is 18 residues long. The CDR3 loop is CASSYVARILGCTGELFF. DNA of the CDR3: TGTGCCAGCAGTTACGTAGCTCGAATACTAGGCTGCACCGGGGAGCTGTTTTTT.

This clone has a handful of counts. The rearrangement joins TRBV12-3 or TRBV12-4 to TRBJ1-2, with TRBD1 as a possible D gene (5 bases). The length of the CDR3 is 14 residues. V was clipped by 5 bases and J by 2 bases, with 12 bases between them. CDR3 in DNA: TGTGCCAGCAGTCCCTCGGACACAAACTATGGCTACACCTTC. This codes for CASSPSDTNYGYTF.

This clone was picked up a small number of times. The chain recombines TRBV6-1 with TRBJ1-4, with D unclear. Germline lookup yields CDR1 MNHNS and CDR2 SASEGT. V shed 3 bases and J shed 4 bases, with 9 bases lying between them. The CDR3 is 14 amino acids. In DNA form, the CDR3 reads TGTGCCAGCAGTGAGGGCTTAAGTAATGAAAAACTGTTTTTT. Amino acid sequence: CASSEGLSNEKLFF.

This clone came up many times. The rearrangement joins TRBV24-1 to TRBJ2-5; TRBD2 is a possible D gene (5 bases). CDR3 length: 16 amino acids. Looked up from germline, CDR1 is KGHDR and CDR2 is SFDVKD. V was shortened by 0 bases and J by 4 bases, with 14 bases between the two germline ends. CDR3: CATSDLGPGNGETQYF. DNA of the CDR3: TGTGCCACCAGTGATTTGGGCCCGGGGAATGGAGAGACCCAGTACTTC.

On this clone itself: At one end, the junction sequence differs from germline, possibly due to a read error. The chain is built from TRBV6-1 and TRBJ2-2; D ambiguous. The length of the CDR3 is 13 residues. Germline CDR1 is MNHNS and CDR2 is SASEGT. This CDR3 reads CASSGSGSGELFF. The CDR3 region has the DNA TGCGCCAGCAGTGGAAGTGGTTCCGGGGAGCTGTTTTTT.